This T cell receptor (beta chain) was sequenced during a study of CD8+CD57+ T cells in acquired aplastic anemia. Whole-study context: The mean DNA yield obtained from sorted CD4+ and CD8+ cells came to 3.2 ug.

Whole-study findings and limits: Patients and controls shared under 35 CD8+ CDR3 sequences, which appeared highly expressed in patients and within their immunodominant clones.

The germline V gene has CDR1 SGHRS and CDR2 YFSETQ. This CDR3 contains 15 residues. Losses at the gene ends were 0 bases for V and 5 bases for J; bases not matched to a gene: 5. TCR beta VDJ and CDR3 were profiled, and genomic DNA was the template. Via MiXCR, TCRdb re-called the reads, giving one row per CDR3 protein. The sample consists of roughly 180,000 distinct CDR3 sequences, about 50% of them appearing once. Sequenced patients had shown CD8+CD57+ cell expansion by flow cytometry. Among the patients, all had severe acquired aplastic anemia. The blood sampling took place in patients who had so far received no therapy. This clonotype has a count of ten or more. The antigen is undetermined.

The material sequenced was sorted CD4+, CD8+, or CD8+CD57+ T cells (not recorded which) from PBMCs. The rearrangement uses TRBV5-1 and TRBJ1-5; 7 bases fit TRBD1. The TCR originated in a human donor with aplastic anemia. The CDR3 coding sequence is TGCGCCAGCAGCTTGGCCGGGACAGAGTATCAGCCCCAGCATTTT. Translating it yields CASSLAGTEYQPQHF.